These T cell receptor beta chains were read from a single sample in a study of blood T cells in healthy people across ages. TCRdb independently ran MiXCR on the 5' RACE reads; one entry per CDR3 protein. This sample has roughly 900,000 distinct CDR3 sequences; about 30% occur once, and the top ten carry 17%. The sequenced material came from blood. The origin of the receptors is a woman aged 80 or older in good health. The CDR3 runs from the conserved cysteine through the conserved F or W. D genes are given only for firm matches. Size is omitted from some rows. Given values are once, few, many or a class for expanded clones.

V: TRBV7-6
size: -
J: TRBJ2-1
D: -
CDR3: CASSVEGVYYNEQFF
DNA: TGTGCCAGCAGCGTAGAGGGCGTTTACTACAATGAGCAGTTCTTC

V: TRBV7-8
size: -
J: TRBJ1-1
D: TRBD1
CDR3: CASSFPGGNTEAFF
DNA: TGTGCCAGCAGCTTTCCAGGGGGAAATACTGAAGCTTTCTTT

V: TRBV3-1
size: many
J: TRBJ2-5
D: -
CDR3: CASSQRSAETQYF
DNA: TGTGCCAGCAGCCAACGGTCCGCCGAGACCCAGTACTTC

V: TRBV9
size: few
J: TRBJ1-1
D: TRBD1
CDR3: CASSVQGALGEAFF
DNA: TGTGCCAGCAGCGTTCAGGGGGCGCTTGGTGAAGCTTTCTTT

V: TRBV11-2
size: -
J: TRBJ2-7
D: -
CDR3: CASSLDGDGKYEQYF
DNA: TGTGCCAGCAGCTTAGATGGGGACGGAAAATACGAGCAGTACTTC

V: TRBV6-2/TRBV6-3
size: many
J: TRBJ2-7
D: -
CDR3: CASRKDGYEQYF
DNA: TGTGCCAGCAGGAAAGACGGCTACGAGCAGTACTTC

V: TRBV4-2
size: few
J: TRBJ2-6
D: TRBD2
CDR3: CASSQDPGTTLNVLTF
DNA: TGTGCCAGCAGCCAAGACCCCGGGACTACCCTCAACGTCCTGACTTTC

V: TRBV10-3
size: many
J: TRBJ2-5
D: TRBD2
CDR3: CAISAQTSGGKETQYF
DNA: TGTGCCATCAGTGCCCAGACTAGCGGGGGAAAAGAGACCCAGTACTTC

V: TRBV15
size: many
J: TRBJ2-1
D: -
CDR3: CATSSPYGGRSYNEQFF
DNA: TGTGCCACCAGCAGCCCATACGGCGGACGATCCTACAATGAGCAGTTCTTC

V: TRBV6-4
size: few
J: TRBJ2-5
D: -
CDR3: CASRPEQYF
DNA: TGTGCCAGCAGACCGGAGCAGTACTTC

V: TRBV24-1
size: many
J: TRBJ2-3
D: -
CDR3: CATSDPGTTTDTQYF
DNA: TGTGCCACCAGTGACCCCGGGACAACCACAGATACGCAGTATTTT

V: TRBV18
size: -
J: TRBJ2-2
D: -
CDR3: CASSPTGMNTGELFF
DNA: TGTGCCAGCTCACCCACAGGAATGAACACCGGGGAGCTGTTTTTT

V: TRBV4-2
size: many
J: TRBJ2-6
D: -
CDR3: CASSLTGRIFSGANVLTF
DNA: TGTGCCAGCAGCCTCACGGGACGGATTTTCTCTGGGGCCAACGTCCTGACTTTC

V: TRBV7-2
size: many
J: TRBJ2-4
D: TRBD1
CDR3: CASSSQVNRGNIQYF
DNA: TGTGCCAGCAGCTCCCAAGTCAACAGGGGAAACATTCAGTACTTC

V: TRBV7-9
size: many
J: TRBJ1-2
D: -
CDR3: CASTRMGAGLLNYGYTF
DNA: TGTGCCAGCACCAGGATGGGGGCCGGACTTCTTAACTATGGCTACACCTTC

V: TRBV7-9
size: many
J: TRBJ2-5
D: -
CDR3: CASSLWNGQETQYF
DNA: TGTGCCAGCAGCTTATGGAACGGACAAGAGACCCAGTACTTC

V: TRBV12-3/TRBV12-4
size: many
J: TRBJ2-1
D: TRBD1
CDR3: CASSLPIRGNEQFF
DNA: TGTGCCAGCAGCTTGCCGATCAGGGGGAATGAGCAGTTCTTC

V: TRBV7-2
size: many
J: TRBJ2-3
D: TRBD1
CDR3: CASSPSGTVTDTQYF
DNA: TGTGCCAGCAGCCCATCCGGGACAGTCACAGATACGCAGTATTTT

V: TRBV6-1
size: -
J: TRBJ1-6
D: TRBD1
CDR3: CASSDVGGFKRNSPLHF
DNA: TGTGCCAGCAGTGACGTAGGGGGCTTCAAACGGAATTCACCCCTCCACTTT

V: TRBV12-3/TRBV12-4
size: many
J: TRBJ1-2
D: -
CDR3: CASNTGRRGYTF
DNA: TGTGCCAGCAATACAGGGAGGAGGGGCTACACCTTC

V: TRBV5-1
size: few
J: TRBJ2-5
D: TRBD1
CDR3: CASSSGQVRETQYF
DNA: TGCGCCAGCAGCTCGGGACAGGTTCGGGAGACCCAGTACTTC

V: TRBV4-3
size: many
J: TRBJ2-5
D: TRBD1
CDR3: CASSQGGTVQETQYF
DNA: TGCGCCAGCAGCCAAGGGGGGACAGTACAAGAGACCCAGTACTTC

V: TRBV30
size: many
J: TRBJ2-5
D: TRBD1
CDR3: CAWSWGQGQETQYF
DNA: TGTGCCTGGAGTTGGGGACAGGGGCAAGAGACCCAGTACTTC

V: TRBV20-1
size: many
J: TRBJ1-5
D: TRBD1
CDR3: CSARDRGLYNQPQHF
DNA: TGCAGTGCTAGGGACAGGGGGCTCTACAATCAGCCCCAGCATTTT

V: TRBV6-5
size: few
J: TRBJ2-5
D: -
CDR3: CASSYSGYNNEQYF
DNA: TGTGCCAGCAGTTACTCGGGCTACAACAATGAGCAGTACTTC

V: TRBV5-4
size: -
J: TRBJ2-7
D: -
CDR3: CATSRKGDEQYF
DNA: TGTGCCACTTCACGGAAGGGCGATGAGCAGTACTTC

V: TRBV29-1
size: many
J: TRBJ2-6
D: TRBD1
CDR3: CSAGTGGLSGANVLTF
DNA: TGCAGCGCTGGGACAGGGGGCCTCTCTGGGGCCAACGTCCTGACTTTC

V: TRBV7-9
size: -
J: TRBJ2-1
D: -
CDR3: CASQEGAFNEQFF
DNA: TGTGCCAGCCAGGAAGGGGCTTTCAATGAGCAGTTCTTC

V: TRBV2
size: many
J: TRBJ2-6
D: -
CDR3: CASTRDFSGANVLTF
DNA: TGTGCCAGCACCCGGGATTTCTCTGGGGCCAACGTCCTGACTTTC

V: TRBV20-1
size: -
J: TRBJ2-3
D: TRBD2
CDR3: CSASRTSGTTDTQYF
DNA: TGCAGTGCTTCCCGGACTAGCGGGACCACAGATACGCAGTATTTT

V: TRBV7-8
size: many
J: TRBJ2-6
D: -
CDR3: CASSQTGSGANVLTF
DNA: TGTGCCAGCAGCCAGACAGGCTCTGGGGCCAACGTCCTGACTTTC

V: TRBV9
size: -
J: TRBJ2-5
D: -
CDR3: CASSVPGDQETQYF
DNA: TGTGCCAGCAGCGTTCCCGGCGACCAAGAGACCCAGTACTTC

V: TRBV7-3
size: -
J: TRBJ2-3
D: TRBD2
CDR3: CASSTLAGRSTDTQYF
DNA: TGTGCCAGCAGCACCCTAGCGGGGCGAAGCACAGATACGCAGTATTTT

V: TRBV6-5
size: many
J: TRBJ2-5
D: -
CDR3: CASSYSSRTPGETQYF
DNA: TGTGCCAGCAGTTACTCGAGCAGGACCCCCGGGGAGACCCAGTACTTC

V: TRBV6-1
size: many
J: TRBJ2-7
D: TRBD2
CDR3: CASSFLSSGGYEQYF
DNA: TGTGCCAGCAGTTTCTTGTCTAGCGGGGGGTACGAGCAGTACTTC

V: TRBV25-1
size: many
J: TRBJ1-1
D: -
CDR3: CASSDATRTGNTEAFF
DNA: TGTGCCAGCAGTGACGCCACTCGGACGGGGAACACTGAAGCTTTCTTT

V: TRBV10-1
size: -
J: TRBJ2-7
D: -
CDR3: CASSGVPEGEQYF
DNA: TGCGCCAGCAGTGGGGTCCCAGAGGGCGAGCAGTACTTC

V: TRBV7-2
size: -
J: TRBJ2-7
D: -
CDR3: CASSLARTAYEQYF
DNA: TGTGCCAGCAGCTTAGCGAGGACTGCCTACGAGCAGTACTTC

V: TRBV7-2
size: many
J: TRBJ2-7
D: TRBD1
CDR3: CASSLNRGAYEQYF
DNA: TGTGCCAGCAGCTTAAACAGGGGGGCTTACGAGCAGTACTTC

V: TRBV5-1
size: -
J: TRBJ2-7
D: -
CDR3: CASSLDSRGMEQYF
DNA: TGCGCCAGCAGCTTGGACAGTCGGGGTATGGAGCAGTACTTC

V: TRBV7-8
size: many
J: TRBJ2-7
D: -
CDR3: CASSPPMRDEQYF
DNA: TGTGCCAGCAGCCCCCCGATGAGGGACGAGCAGTACTTC

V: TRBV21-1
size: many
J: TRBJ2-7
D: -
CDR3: CASSEDPGSYEQYF
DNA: TGTGCCAGCAGCGAAGACCCCGGCTCCTACGAGCAGTACTTC

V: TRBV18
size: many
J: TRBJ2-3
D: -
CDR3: CASSMTPETDTQYF
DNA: TGTGCCAGCTCAATGACCCCCGAAACAGATACGCAGTATTTT

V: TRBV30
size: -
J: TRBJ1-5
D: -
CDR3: CAWSRLSNQPQHF
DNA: TGTGCCTGGAGCAGACTTAGCAATCAGCCCCAGCATTTT

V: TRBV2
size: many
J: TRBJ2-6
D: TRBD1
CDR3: CASGEQGAFGANVLTF
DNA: TGTGCCAGCGGAGAACAGGGGGCGTTTGGGGCCAACGTCCTGACTTTC

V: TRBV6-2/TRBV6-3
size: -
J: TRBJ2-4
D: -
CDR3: CASRGAGERLKQYF
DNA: TGTGCCAGCAGGGGGGCAGGGGAACGCTTGAAGCAGTACTTC

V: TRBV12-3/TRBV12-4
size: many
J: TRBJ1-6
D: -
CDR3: CASSLSAAQGAYNSPLHF
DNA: TGTGCCAGCAGTTTGAGTGCGGCCCAGGGTGCCTATAATTCACCCCTCCACTTT

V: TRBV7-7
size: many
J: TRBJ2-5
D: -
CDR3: CASSLGSRYQETQYF
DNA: TGTGCTAGCAGCTTAGGTAGCAGGTACCAAGAGACCCAGTACTTC

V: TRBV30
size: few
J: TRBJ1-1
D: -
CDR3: CAWSVGGGSNTEAFF
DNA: TGTGCCTGGAGTGTAGGAGGGGGTTCGAACACTGAAGCTTTCTTT

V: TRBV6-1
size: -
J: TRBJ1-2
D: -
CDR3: CASSEAGENYGYTF
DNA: TGTGCCAGCAGTGAAGCTGGGGAGAACTATGGCTACACCTTC

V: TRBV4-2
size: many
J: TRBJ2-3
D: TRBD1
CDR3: CASHRDREDTQYF
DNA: TGTGCCAGCCACCGGGACAGGGAAGATACGCAGTATTTT

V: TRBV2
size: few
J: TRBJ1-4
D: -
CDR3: CASSEGTEVLFF
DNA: TGTGCCAGCAGTGAAGGGACCGAAGTACTGTTTTTT

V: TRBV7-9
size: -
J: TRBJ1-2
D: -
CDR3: CASSAMDISNYGYTF
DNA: TGTGCCAGCAGCGCAATGGACATTTCGAACTATGGCTACACCTTC

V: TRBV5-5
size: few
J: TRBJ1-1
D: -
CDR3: CASSLEAYTEAFF
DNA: TGTGCCAGCAGCTTGGAGGCCTACACTGAAGCTTTCTTT